What follows describes a single TCR beta chain. This sample stems from a study of blood T cell repertoires in COVID-19. Trimming removed 3 bases at V and 4 bases at J, with 21 bases between. The length of the CDR3 is 16 residues. Germline V CDR1 and CDR2: GTSNPN, SVGIG (reference sequence). In assigning cohorts, the study relied on participant-reported clinical history. Original data processing: Estimation of nucleated cell counts was performed using reference gene primer amplification. Some clones are missing from TCRdb's copy, which holds only in-frame ones; the method was immunoSEQ multiplex PCR. V, J and clone size derive from that table, while D and trimming were established from the DNA sequence. The sample consists of some 300,000 clones, about 89% of them appearing once.

Sequencing input: PBMCs or T cells enriched from blood (not recorded which). This TCR was recovered from a woman between 35 and 50 years old who had recovered from COVID-19. The chain recombines TRBV30 with TRBJ2-5; D perhaps matches TRBD2 (5 bases). CDR3: CAWRGDSLHRGETQYF. For the CDR3, the DNA is TGTGCCTGGAGGGGCGACTCCCTTCACCGGGGAGAGACCCAGTACTTC.